These 11 T cell receptor beta chains originate from one sample sequenced in a study of memory CD4+ T cells and cytomegalovirus serostatus. TCRdb keeps only in-frame clones here, not all; method: immunoSEQ multiplex PCR. The profile shows approximately 46,000 clones, around four fifths of them singletons. Single viable CD3+CD4+CD8-CD45RO+ cells were sorted as the memory CD4+ T cells. Material for sequencing was memory CD4+ T cells from blood. All receptors derive from an adult in good health and CMV-seronegative.

The chain combines TRBV2 with TRBJ1-6, with 9 bases identical to TRBD1. After removal of 5 bases from V and 9 bases from J, the junction contained 5 bases not matched to a gene. Germline CDR1 SNHLY, CDR2 FYNNEI. The CDR3 spans 14 residues. CDR3 sequence (DNA): TGTGCCAGCAGTATTGGACAGGGGCGTTCACCCCTCCACTTT. Protein: CASSIGQGRSPLHF.

The chain uses TRBV5-8 and TRBJ1-2; 7 nucleotides match TRBD1. Germline V gene lookup returns CDR1 SGHTS and CDR2 YDEGEE. V trimming: 5 bases; J trimming: 2 bases; junction bases outside the gene matches: 9. The CDR3 runs 15 residues. CDR3 sequence (DNA): TGTGCCAGCAGGGATAGGACAGGATTAAACTATGGCTACACCTTC. It translates to CASRDRTGLNYGYTF.

The chain employs TRBV19 and TRBJ2-7, with D unresolved. The V end was cut by 1 base, the J end by 3 bases, with 7 bases between. Germline V lookup: CDR1 LNHDA, CDR2 SQIVND (reference sequence). The CDR3 is 13 residues long. CDR3 sequence reads: CASSIAGDYEQYF. Here the CDR3 DNA reads TGTGCCAGTAGTATAGCCGGCGACTACGAGCAGTACTTC.

The chain joins TRBV5-1 to TRBJ2-7; 15 bases are shared with TRBD2. Per the germline V gene, CDR1 is SGHRS and CDR2 is YFSETQ. The CDR3 length is 18 residues. Trimming removed 2 bases from V and 5 bases from J; junction bases left unmatched: 11. The CDR3 bases are TGCGCCAGCAGCTTATGGACTAGCGGGGGGGCCCAAATTGACGAGCAGTACTTC. This sequence encodes CASSLWTSGGAQIDEQYF.

The gene calls are TRBV29-1 and TRBJ2-1; 8 bases agree with TRBD1. The CDR3 loop spans 14 amino acids. V was pared by 6 bases and J by 8 bases, with 12 bases of the junction left unmatched. Germline V gives CDR1 SQVTM, CDR2 ANQGSEA. CDR3 in DNA: TGCAGCGTCGCCATTGGACAGGGCGGCGATGAGCAGTTCTTC. As protein: CSVAIGQGGDEQFF.

This clone was seen a few times. V and J are TRBV9 and TRBJ2-5; weak D call: TRBD2 (6 bases). V was shortened by 3 bases and J by 5 bases, with 20 bases between the two germline ends. CDR3 length: 16 amino acids. Germline V gene lookup returns CDR1 SGDLS and CDR2 YYNGEE. The CDR3 bases are TGTGCCAGCAGCGCCGAAGGGACTGACCCTCGTGAGACCCAGTACTTC. It specifies CASSAEGTDPRETQYF. Complete variable domain (other parts from reference TRBV9 and TRBJ2-5): DSGVTQTPKHLITATGQRVTLRCSPRSGDLSVYWYQQSLDQGLQFLIQYYNGEERAKGNILERFSAQQFPDLHSELNLSSLELGDSALYFCASSAEGTDPRETQYFGPGTRLLVL.

This chain uses TRBV7-8 with TRBJ2-7; D perhaps matches TRBD1 (5 bases). The CDR3 is 13 amino acids. From germline, CDR1 is SGHVS and CDR2 FQNEAQ. Trimming removed 7 bases at V and 2 bases at J, with 12 bases between. The CDR3 region is CASTPTGPYEQYF. The CDR3 region has the DNA TGTGCCAGCACCCCCACAGGTCCCTACGAGCAGTACTTC.

The rearrangement joins TRBV7-7 to TRBJ1-2, with D unclear. Looked up from germline, CDR1 is SSHAT and CDR2 is FNYEAQ (reference sequence). This CDR3 is 12 amino acids long. The CDR3 DNA reads TGTGCACGGGGTCCAATTCTCTCTGGCTACACCTTC. Protein: CARGPILSGYTF.

This chain connects TRBV2 to TRBJ1-5, with unresolved D. CDR1 and CDR2 (germline): SNHLY, FYNNEI. The V and J ends lost 2 bases and 1 base respectively, with 9 bases between them. The CDR3 is 15 residues long. CDR3 nucleotides: TGTGCCAGCAGTGAACAGTACATGAGCAATCAGCCCCAGCATTTT. This encodes CASSEQYMSNQPQHF.

Here the CDR3 DNA reads TGTGCCAGCGGTCTAGGGGGTAGGGATTCACCCCTCCACTTT. Its translation: CASGLGGRDSPLHF. This chain connects TRBV6-6 to TRBJ1-6, with D perhaps matching TRBD1 (6 bases). This CDR3 has 14 residues. Trimming took 8 bases from V and 8 from J, leaving 16 bases between them. Germline-derived CDR1 and CDR2 are MNHNY and SVGAGI (reference sequence).

The J gene is TRBJ2-1, the V gene TRBV7-7; 8 bases match TRBD2. V lost 5 bases and J lost 4; bases outside the gene matches: 4. Germline CDR1 is SSHAT and CDR2 is FNYEAQ (reference sequence). The CDR3 runs 14 residues. CDR3 amino acids: CASSQGTRYNEQFF. DNA for the CDR3: TGTGCCAGCAGCCAAGGGACTAGATACAATGAGCAGTTCTTC.